This T cell receptor beta chain is drawn from a study of blood T cell repertoires in COVID-19. Study context: Sites in the United States, Italy and Spain provided acute and convalescent COVID-19 samples. Nucleic acid was either cDNA or gDNA, and it came from T cells, B-cell-depleted T cells, or PBMCs.

Assay used: immunoSEQ multiplex PCR; TCRdb lists only in-frame clones, some missing. This sample has some 390,000 clones, with 80% to 90% found just once. The sequence derives from a woman in her sixties or seventies with COVID-19, enrolled during active disease. The sequenced material came from peripheral blood.

The CDR3 DNA follows: TGTGCCAGCAGTTTACCAGGGTCTATTCCCGGGGAGCTGTTTTTT. Residues: CASSLPGSIPGELFF. The chain is built from TRBV27 and TRBJ2-2; D might be TRBD1 (5 bases). Trimming pared 2 bases from V and 6 bases from J, leaving 13 bases between. The CDR3 sequence is 15 residues long. Per the germline V gene, CDR1 is MNHEY and CDR2 is SMNVEV (reference sequence).